The 20 T cell receptor beta chains below were found in one sample sequenced in a study of identifying expanded T cells in peripheral blood. Assay: immunoSEQ multiplex PCR; the TCRdb copy retains only in-frame clones and omits some. The sample yields 90,000 or so clones, about 90% seen once. The sample comprised blood. Receptors originate from a person aged 18 to 69 in good health.

This chain links TRBV2 with TRBJ2-1, with D possibly being TRBD1 or TRBD2 (6 bases each). Germline CDR1 and CDR2: SNHLY and FYNNEI. Trimming removed 10 bases from V and 9 bases from J, with 19 bases in between. The CDR3 sequence is 13 residues long. The CDR3 DNA reads as TGTGCCACCTCCGAGGGGGGCCACGCTGAGCAGTTCTTC. Protein product: CATSEGGHAEQFF.

The chain couples TRBV19 to TRBJ2-5; D is undetermined. The CDR3 covers 15 residues. From germline, CDR1 is LNHDA and CDR2 SQIVND (reference sequence). V lost 6 bases to trimming and J lost 1 base, with 15 bases between them. The CDR3 DNA is TGTGCCAGTAGGATATTCCTAGGCTCCCAAGAGACCCAGTACTTC. Its protein is CASRIFLGSQETQYF.

V gene TRBV6-6 combines with J gene TRBJ2-7; TRBD1 agrees at 7 bases. This CDR3 is 14 amino acids long. From germline, CDR1 is MNHNY and CDR2 SVGAGI (reference sequence). Unmatched junction bases numbered 11, after V lost 7 bases and J lost 5 bases. CDR3 bases: TGTGCCAGCACTTATGGGGTAGGGGGCGACGAGCAGTACTTC. Protein: CASTYGVGGDEQYF.

The chain links TRBV15 to TRBJ1-2, with 8 bases lining up with TRBD1. The V gene's germline CDR1 is LNHNV and CDR2 YYDKDF (reference sequence). This CDR3 is 13 amino acids long. The J segment lost 5 bases and the V segment lost 6 bases, leaving 5 bases of the junction unmatched. The CDR3 bases are TGTGCCACCAGGGACAGGGAAAGGTATGGCTACACCTTC. Protein product: CATRDRERYGYTF. The whole variable domain, filled in from reference TRBV15 and TRBJ1-2, reads DAMVIQNPRYQVTQFGKPVTLSCSQTLNHNVMYWYQQKSSQAPKLLFHYYDKDFNNEADTPDNFQSRRPNTSFCFLDIRSPGLGDTAMYLCATRDRERYGYTFGSGTRLTVV.

Regarding this clone: The identical CDR3 is also encoded by other nucleotide sequences in the sample. V usage is TRBV7-2 and J usage is TRBJ1-1, with D hard to call. Trimming took 3 bases from V and 1 from J, leaving 6 bases between them. Germline V gene lookup returns CDR1 SGHTA and CDR2 FQGNSA. The CDR3 sequence is 13 residues long. DNA for the CDR3: TGTGCCAGCAGCTTGGGCCGGAACACTGAAGCTTTCTTT. Its protein product is CASSLGRNTEAFF.

The chain combines TRBV30 with TRBJ2-1, with TRBD1 matching 8 bases. Germline values: CDR1 GTSNPN, CDR2 SVGIG (reference sequence). The CDR3 sequence is 13 residues long. Trimming cost V 4 bases and J 9 bases; bases outside gene matches: 8. For the CDR3, the DNA is TGTGCCTGGACCCTGGACAGGGCGGGTGAGCAGTTCTTC. Amino acids: CAWTLDRAGEQFF.

The CDR3 reads CASSATGYTEAFF. DNA for the CDR3: TGTGCCAGCAGTGCGACAGGGTACACTGAAGCTTTCTTT. The J gene is TRBJ1-1, the V gene TRBV2; 7 nucleotides agree with TRBD1. The CDR3 has 13 residues. Germline V gene data show CDR1 as SNHLY and CDR2 as FYNNEI. V shed 4 bases, J shed 3 bases, and the junction held 2 bases outside the gene matches.

This chain links TRBV11-2 with TRBJ2-2, with TRBD2 matching 14 bases. Per the germline V gene, CDR1 is SGHAT and CDR2 is FQNNGV. This CDR3 region has 17 residues. With 5 bases clipped from V and 8 bases from J, the junction kept 10 bases outside the gene matches. The CDR3 coding sequence is TGTGCCAGCAGCCTTACGGGACTAGCGGGGGTCATAGGGGAGCTGTTTTTT. Its protein is CASSLTGLAGVIGELFF.

The chain links TRBV6-1 to TRBJ1-3; TRBD1 matches 10 bases. With V trimmed by 4 bases and J by 0 bases, 12 bases remained unmatched. The CDR3 consists of 19 residues. Germline V gene lookup returns CDR1 MNHNS and CDR2 SASEGT. The CDR3 sequence is CASSGHPGTGVTSGNTIYF. CDR3 sequence (DNA): TGTGCCAGCAGTGGCCATCCCGGGACAGGGGTAACCTCTGGAAACACCATATATTTT.

There are a few counts of this clone. V gene TRBV2 combines with J gene TRBJ2-5; a possible D gene is TRBD1 (6 bases). Trimming left V 7 bases short and J 0 bases short, with 9 bases between. This CDR3 contains 13 residues. CDR1 is SNHLY, CDR2 FYNNEI, per germline. The CDR3, as DNA: TGTGCCAGCAACCGGGACAACCAAGAGACCCAGTACTTC. This gives the protein CASNRDNQETQYF.

The J gene is TRBJ1-1, the V gene TRBV5-6; D remains ambiguous. V was trimmed by 4 bases and J by 6 bases, leaving 13 bases between them. The CDR3 is 13 amino acids. Germline CDR1 SGHDT, CDR2 YYEEEE. The CDR3 DNA sequence: TGTGCCAGCAGCCTTCGCGATAGGGCTGAAGCTTTCTTT. Its protein is CASSLRDRAEAFF.

This chain links TRBV6-5 with TRBJ2-3; 7 bases fit TRBD1. After removal of 6 bases from V and 1 base from J, the junction contained 4 bases not matched to a gene. The CDR3 has 14 residues. The V gene's germline CDR1 is MNHEY and CDR2 SVGAGI. Here the CDR3 DNA reads TGTGCCAGCAGCACAGGGGTGGGCACAGATACGCAGTATTTT. This translates into CASSTGVGTDTQYF.

This clone was detected once. V gene TRBV15 combines with J gene TRBJ1-2; a possible D gene is TRBD1 (5 bases). V gave up 3 bases and J gave up 8 bases, with 10 bases separating them. The CDR3 loop spans 12 amino acids. Germline values: CDR1 LNHNV, CDR2 YYDKDF (reference sequence). CDR3 sequence reads: CATSSRGAGYTF. The CDR3 region has the DNA TGTGCCACCAGCAGTCGCGGGGCCGGCTACACCTTC.

The chain links TRBV27 to TRBJ2-1; 9 bases map to TRBD2. Unmatched junction bases numbered 6, after V lost 5 bases and J lost 7 bases. Germline V gene lookup returns CDR1 MNHEY and CDR2 SMNVEV (reference sequence). This CDR3 contains 14 residues. CDR3 in DNA: TGTGCCAGCAGTATCCTAGCGGGGAAAAATGAGCAGTTCTTC. It translates to CASSILAGKNEQFF.

This chain joins TRBV4-1 and TRBJ2-3; D is undetermined. The V and J ends lost 0 bases and 11 bases respectively, with 15 bases between them. Germline CDR1 is MGHRA and CDR2 is YSYEKL. The length of the CDR3 is 14 residues. CDR3 loop: CASSQDRTFAGQYF. Written as DNA, the CDR3 is TGCGCCAGCAGCCAAGATAGGACCTTCGCCGGGCAGTATTTT.

The V call is TRBV19, the J call TRBJ1-1; D perhaps matches TRBD1 (5 bases). CDR3 length equals 13 residues. The ends were cut back, 5 bases at V and 6 bases at J, with 13 bases in the middle. Germline CDR1 LNHDA, CDR2 SQIVND (reference sequence). The CDR3 is CASSPGPGPEAFF. CDR3 nucleotides: TGTGCCAGTAGTCCGGGACCGGGTCCTGAAGCTTTCTTT.

This rearrangement joins TRBV4-3 to TRBJ2-3, with 7 bases matching TRBD1. Germline-derived CDR1 and CDR2 are LGHNA and YSLEER. The junction had 8 bases not matched to a gene; V was cut back by 0 bases and J by 2 bases. This CDR3 is 17 amino acids long. Written as DNA, the CDR3 is TGCGCCAGCAGCCAAGATCGGGGACAGACCTTCACAGATACGCAGTATTTT. Its translation: CASSQDRGQTFTDTQYF.

The rearrangement joins TRBV4-3 to TRBJ1-2, with 9 bases aligning to TRBD1. Germline lookup yields CDR1 LGHNA and CDR2 YSLEER. This CDR3 is built from 15 residues. Trimming removed 3 bases from V and 6 bases from J; junction bases left unmatched: 8. CDR3 amino acids: CASSQGTGSYDGYTF. CDR3 DNA: TGCGCCAGCAGCCAGGGGACAGGGTCCTACGATGGCTACACCTTC.

The chain carries TRBV2 and TRBJ1-2; D perhaps matches TRBD1 (6 bases). Trimming removed 3 bases at V and 7 bases at J, with 9 bases between. This CDR3 contains 12 residues. CDR1 and CDR2 (germline): SNHLY, FYNNEI. The CDR3 DNA follows: TGTGCCAGCAGTGAGGACAGAGGTGGCTACACCTTC. This codes for CASSEDRGGYTF. Full variable domain (outside the CDR3, taken from reference TRBV2 and TRBJ1-2): EPEVTQTPSHQVTQMGQEVILRCVPISNHLYFYWYRQILGQKVEFLVSFYNNEISEKSEIFDDQFSVERPDGSNFTLKIRSTKLEDSAMYFCASSEDRGGYTFGSGTRLTVV.

The chain combines TRBV14 with TRBJ1-2, with D possibly matching TRBD1 (6 bases). V lost 3 bases, J lost 5 bases, and 25 bases lay in between. Germline CDR1 reads SGHDN; CDR2 reads FVKESK. CDR3 size: 18 residues. The CDR3 sequence is CASSHTQGSPSFLYGYTF. The CDR3 coding sequence is TGTGCCAGCAGCCACACACAGGGAAGTCCCTCCTTTCTATATGGCTACACCTTC.